This TCR beta chain stems from a study of graft-versus-host responses after intestinal transplantation. TCRdb's copy holds only in-frame clones and misses some; the assay was immunoSEQ multiplex PCR. The sample yields some 25,000 clones, roughly 93% seen once. The CDR3 sequence is 13 residues long. Germline assignment: CDR1 MNHNY and CDR2 SVGAGI (reference sequence). V was trimmed by 0 bases and J by 4 bases, leaving 6 bases between them. The sequence was collected from a human patient who received an intestinal transplant, so some T cells may come from the graft donor. The sequences come from PBMCs, collected 18 days after transplant. This sequence joins TRBV6-6 and TRBJ1-2; D is unclear. The CDR3: CASSYSEGYGYTF. The CDR3 nucleotides are TGTGCCAGCAGTTACTCCGAGGGCTATGGCTACACCTTC.